This T cell receptor beta chain was profiled in a study of shared clonotypes between healthy human individuals. This clone was seen just once. The protocol was immunoSEQ multiplex PCR, while the TCRdb copy is restricted to in-frame clones and leaves out a portion. The sample records approximately 940,000 clones, approximately 80% being singletons. CDR1 SEHNR and CDR2 FQNEAQ come from the germline V gene (reference sequence). This CDR3 spans 14 amino acids. With V trimmed by 1 base and J by 5 bases, 4 bases remained unmatched. Source material: memory CD4+ T cells sorted from blood. Subset reported: CD45RA-negative fraction. The source of this sequence is a man aged 18 to 30 in good health. This rearrangement joins TRBV7-9 to TRBJ2-7; 8 bases fit TRBD2. CDR3 residues: CASSLEREFNEQYF. The CDR3 DNA reads TGTGCCAGCAGCTTAGAGCGGGAGTTTAACGAGCAGTACTTC.